This TCR beta chain stems from a study of cytomegalovirus exposure and HLA in healthy donors. PCR employed 60 Vbeta and 13 Jbeta primers. Assay: immunoSEQ multiplex PCR; the TCRdb copy retains only in-frame clones and omits some. The sample holds 150,000 to 200,000 clones, 77% seen once. This clone was observed a single time. The CDR3 sequence is 15 residues long. The V gene's germline CDR1 is MNHNS and CDR2 SASEGT. V was trimmed by 2 bases and J by 7 bases, leaving 17 bases between them. The specimen sequenced was PBMCs. This TCR was recovered from a woman in her thirties in good health and CMV-seronegative. The rearrangement uses TRBV6-1 and TRBJ1-1; possibly TRBD1 for D (5 bases). The CDR3 is CASSESHGGVGEAFF. For the CDR3, the DNA is TGTGCCAGCAGTGAATCCCACGGGGGAGTCGGTGAAGCTTTCTTT.